Listed below are T cell receptor beta chains from one sample, sequenced in a study of blood T cell repertoires in COVID-19. Sequencing used immunoSEQ multiplex PCR; TCRdb keeps in-frame clones, though not all of them. The sample lists tens of thousands of clones; 82% were seen once. Specimen: peripheral blood. These receptors were taken from a man at least 80 years old with active COVID-19. Both conserved end residues are part of each CDR3. The order of the fields is clone size, V gene, J gene, D gene, CDR3 protein, CDR3 DNA. A D gene is named only where the DNA matches it firmly. Clone size is shown for a subset of rows, as once, few, many or a class of expanded clone.

abundance: NA; v_gene: TRBV7-2; j_gene: TRBJ2-5; d_gene: TRBD2; CDR3aa: CASSLAVRLAGGPGETQYF; CDR3nt: TGTGCCAGCAGCTTAGCGGTTCGCCTAGCGGGGGGGCCGGGAGAGACCCAGTACTTC
abundance: NA; v_gene: TRBV9; j_gene: TRBJ2-5; d_gene: TRBD2; CDR3aa: CASSPSGTSGARGETQYF; CDR3nt: TGTGCCAGCAGCCCTAGTGGGACTAGCGGAGCCAGGGGAGAGACCCAGTACTTC
abundance: NA; v_gene: TRBV18; j_gene: TRBJ1-3; d_gene: NA; CDR3aa: CASSLGQNSGNTIYF; CDR3nt: TGTGCCAGCTCCCTAGGACAGAACTCTGGAAACACCATATATTTT
abundance: NA; v_gene: TRBV27; j_gene: TRBJ2-1; d_gene: NA; CDR3aa: CASSSFGATGGDEQFF; CDR3nt: TGTGCCAGCAGTTCCTTCGGCGCCACAGGGGGGGATGAGCAGTTCTTC
abundance: NA; v_gene: TRBV18; j_gene: TRBJ2-7; d_gene: TRBD1; CDR3aa: CASSPTGGSYEQYF; CDR3nt: TGTGCCAGCTCACCGACAGGGGGCTCCTACGAGCAGTACTTC
abundance: NA; v_gene: TRBV6-6; j_gene: TRBJ1-4; d_gene: NA; CDR3aa: CASSRKGDWDEKLFF; CDR3nt: TGTGCCAGCAGTCGAAAAGGGGACTGGGATGAAAAACTGTTTTTT
abundance: NA; v_gene: TRBV3-1/TRBV3-2; j_gene: TRBJ2-4; d_gene: TRBD1; CDR3aa: CASSRGTGENIQYF; CDR3nt: TGTGCCAGCAGCCGAGGGACAGGGGAAAACATTCAGTACTTC
abundance: NA; v_gene: TRBV19; j_gene: TRBJ1-1; d_gene: NA; CDR3aa: CASSSNPGATEAFF; CDR3nt: TGTGCCAGTAGTAGTAATCCAGGGGCCACTGAAGCTTTCTTT
abundance: NA; v_gene: TRBV3-1/TRBV3-2; j_gene: TRBJ2-1; d_gene: TRBD1; CDR3aa: CASTGTGVYNEQFF; CDR3nt: TGTGCCAGCACGGGGACAGGGGTCTACAATGAGCAGTTCTTC
abundance: NA; v_gene: TRBV4-3; j_gene: TRBJ2-3; d_gene: TRBD2; CDR3aa: CASSQDGTTYTDTQYF; CDR3nt: TGCGCCAGCAGCCAAGACGGGACTACTTACACAGATACGCAGTATTTT
abundance: NA; v_gene: TRBV6-1; j_gene: TRBJ2-1; d_gene: TRBD2; CDR3aa: CASSDGRAGGVYNEQFF; CDR3nt: TGTGCCAGCAGTGATGGCAGGGCGGGAGGAGTCTACAATGAGCAGTTCTTC
abundance: few; v_gene: TRBV20-1; j_gene: TRBJ2-3; d_gene: TRBD2; CDR3aa: CSASRLAYREDTQYF; CDR3nt: TGCAGTGCTAGTCGACTAGCCTACCGGGAAGATACGCAGTATTTT
abundance: NA; v_gene: TRBV6-5; j_gene: TRBJ1-1; d_gene: TRBD1; CDR3aa: CASSRDRMNTEAFF; CDR3nt: TGTGCCAGCAGCCGGGACAGAATGAACACTGAAGCTTTCTTT
abundance: NA; v_gene: TRBV7-8; j_gene: TRBJ2-7; d_gene: TRBD1; CDR3aa: CASSREGTVGNEQYF; CDR3nt: TGTGCCAGCAGCCGAGAAGGGACAGTCGGGAACGAGCAGTACTTC
abundance: NA; v_gene: TRBV6-2/TRBV6-3; j_gene: TRBJ2-5; d_gene: NA; CDR3aa: CASSYREQETQYF; CDR3nt: TGTGCCAGCAGTTACAGGGAGCAAGAGACCCAGTACTTC
abundance: NA; v_gene: TRBV5-1; j_gene: TRBJ1-4; d_gene: NA; CDR3aa: CASSYTSTNEKLFF; CDR3nt: TGCGCCAGCAGCTATACTTCAACTAATGAAAAACTGTTTTTT
abundance: NA; v_gene: TRBV5-6; j_gene: TRBJ1-2; d_gene: NA; CDR3aa: CASSVGWGRGANYGYTF; CDR3nt: TGTGCCAGCAGCGTCGGGTGGGGGCGAGGTGCTAACTATGGCTACACCTTC
abundance: NA; v_gene: TRBV19; j_gene: TRBJ1-5; d_gene: NA; CDR3aa: CASSSQSRPQHF; CDR3nt: TGTGCCAGTAGTAGCCAATCGAGGCCCCAGCATTTT
abundance: NA; v_gene: TRBV7-6; j_gene: TRBJ1-2; d_gene: NA; CDR3aa: CASSHIEGRNGGYTF; CDR3nt: TGTGCCAGCAGCCATATAGAGGGGAGGAACGGCGGCTACACCTTC
abundance: NA; v_gene: TRBV20-1; j_gene: TRBJ1-6; d_gene: NA; CDR3aa: CSASRGTNSPPHF; CDR3nt: TGCAGTGCTAGTAGGGGAACGAATTCACCCCCCCACTTT
abundance: NA; v_gene: TRBV19; j_gene: TRBJ2-5; d_gene: TRBD1; CDR3aa: CASSNTGQGAETQYF; CDR3nt: TGTGCCAGTAGTAATACTGGGCAGGGGGCAGAGACCCAGTACTTC
abundance: NA; v_gene: TRBV18; j_gene: TRBJ1-1; d_gene: NA; CDR3aa: CASSPPRGGSNTEAFF; CDR3nt: TGTGCCAGCTCACCACCGAGGGGGGGGTCGAACACTGAAGCCTTCTTT